This T cell receptor beta chain derives from a study of cytomegalovirus exposure and HLA in healthy donors. The PCR contained 60 Vbeta and 13 Jbeta primers. TCRdb's copy holds only in-frame clones and misses some; the assay was immunoSEQ multiplex PCR. The sample shows 130,000 or so clones, 75% of them seen only once. A remark on this clone: Its specificity is not known.

In germline, CDR1 is SGHRS, CDR2 YFSETQ. The CDR3 sequence is 16 residues long. Trimming pared 0 bases from V and 0 bases from J, leaving 10 bases between. Study findings and constraints: Later analysis reportedly placed an Asian-associated ancestry cluster below the roughly 690-donor mean in N-insertions. TCR sequences were mostly rare, though some public TCRs occurred in many donors. Later work found that TCR association rates differed between HLA loci; DRB1 had the most and HLA-C the fewest.

Material: PBMCs. This clonotype was obtained from a woman aged 40 to 50 in good health and CMV-seropositive. The V gene is TRBV5-1, the J gene TRBJ1-5; D is ambiguous. This CDR3 reads CASSLVPGVSNQPQHF. CDR3 nucleotide sequence: TGCGCCAGCAGCTTGGTCCCCGGGGTTAGCAATCAGCCCCAGCATTTT.